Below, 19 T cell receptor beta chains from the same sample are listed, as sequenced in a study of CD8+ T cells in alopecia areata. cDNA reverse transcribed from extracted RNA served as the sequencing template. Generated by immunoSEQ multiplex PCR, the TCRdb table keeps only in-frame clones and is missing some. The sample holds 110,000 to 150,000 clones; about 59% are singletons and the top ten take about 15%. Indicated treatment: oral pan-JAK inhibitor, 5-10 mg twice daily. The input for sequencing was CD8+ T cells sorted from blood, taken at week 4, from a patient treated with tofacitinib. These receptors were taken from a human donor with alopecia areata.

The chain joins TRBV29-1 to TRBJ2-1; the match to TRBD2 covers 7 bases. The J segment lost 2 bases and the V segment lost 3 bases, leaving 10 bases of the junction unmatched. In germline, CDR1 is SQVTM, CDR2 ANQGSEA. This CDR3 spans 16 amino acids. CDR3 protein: CSVEFGASGAYNEQFF. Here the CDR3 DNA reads TGCAGCGTTGAGTTCGGGGCTAGCGGCGCCTACAATGAGCAGTTCTTC.

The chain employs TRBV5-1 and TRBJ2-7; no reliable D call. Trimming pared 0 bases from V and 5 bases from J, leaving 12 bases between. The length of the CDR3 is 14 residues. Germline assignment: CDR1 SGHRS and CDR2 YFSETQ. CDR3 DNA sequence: TGCGCCAGCAGCTTGGCACTATCTCGGAACGAGCAGTACTTC. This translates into CASSLALSRNEQYF. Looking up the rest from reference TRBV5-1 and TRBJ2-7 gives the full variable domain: KAGVTQTPRYLIKTRGQQVTLSCSPISGHRSVSWYQQTPGQGLQFLFEYFSETQRNKGNFPGRFSGRQFSNSRSEMNVSTLELGDSALYLCASSLALSRNEQYFGPGTRLTVT.

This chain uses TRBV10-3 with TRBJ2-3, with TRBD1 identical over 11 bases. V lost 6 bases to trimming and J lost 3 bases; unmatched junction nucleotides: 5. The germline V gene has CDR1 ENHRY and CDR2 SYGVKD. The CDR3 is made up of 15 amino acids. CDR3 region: CAIRGTGGWTDTQYF. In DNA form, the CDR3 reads TGTGCCATCAGAGGGACAGGGGGATGGACAGATACGCAGTATTTT.

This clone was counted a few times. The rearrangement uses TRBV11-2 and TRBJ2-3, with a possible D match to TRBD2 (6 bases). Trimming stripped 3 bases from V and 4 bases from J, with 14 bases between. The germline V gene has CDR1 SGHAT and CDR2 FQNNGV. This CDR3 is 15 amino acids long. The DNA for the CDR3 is TGTGCCAGCAGCTTTGGCGGGGTGCGGGCAGATACGCAGTATTTT. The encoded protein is CASSFGGVRADTQYF.

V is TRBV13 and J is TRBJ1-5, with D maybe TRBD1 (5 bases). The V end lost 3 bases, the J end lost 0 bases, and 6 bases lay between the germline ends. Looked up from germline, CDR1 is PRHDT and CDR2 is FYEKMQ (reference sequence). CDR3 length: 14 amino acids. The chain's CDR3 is CASSFGTSNQPQHF. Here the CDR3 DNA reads TGTGCCAGCAGCTTTGGGACTAGCAATCAGCCCCAGCATTTT.

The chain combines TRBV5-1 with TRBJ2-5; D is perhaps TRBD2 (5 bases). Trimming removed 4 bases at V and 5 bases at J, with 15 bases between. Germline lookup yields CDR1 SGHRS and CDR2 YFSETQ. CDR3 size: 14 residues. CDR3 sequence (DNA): TGCGCCAGCAGCCTAAAGCTATCGGGGGAGACCCAGTACTTC. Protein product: CASSLKLSGETQYF.

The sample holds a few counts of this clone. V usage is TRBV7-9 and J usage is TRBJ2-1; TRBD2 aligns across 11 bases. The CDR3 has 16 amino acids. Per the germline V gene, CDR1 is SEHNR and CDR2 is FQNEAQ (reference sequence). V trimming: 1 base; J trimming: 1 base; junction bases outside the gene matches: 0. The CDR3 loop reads CASSLVAGGSYNEQFF. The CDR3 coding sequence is TGTGCCAGCAGCTTAGTAGCGGGGGGGTCCTACAATGAGCAGTTCTTC. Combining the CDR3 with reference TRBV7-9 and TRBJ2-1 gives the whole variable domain DTGVSQNPRHKITKRGQNVTFRCDPISEHNRLYWYRQTLGQGPEFLTYFQNEAQLEKSRLLSDRFSAERPKGSFSTLEIQRTEQGDSAMYLCASSLVAGGSYNEQFFGPGTRLTVL.

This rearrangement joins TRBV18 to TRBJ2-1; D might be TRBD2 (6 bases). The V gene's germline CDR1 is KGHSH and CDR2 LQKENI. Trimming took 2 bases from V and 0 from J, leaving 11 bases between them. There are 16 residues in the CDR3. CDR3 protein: CASSPLKEGSYNEQFF. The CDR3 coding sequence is TGTGCCAGCTCACCATTGAAGGAGGGCTCCTACAATGAGCAGTTCTTC.

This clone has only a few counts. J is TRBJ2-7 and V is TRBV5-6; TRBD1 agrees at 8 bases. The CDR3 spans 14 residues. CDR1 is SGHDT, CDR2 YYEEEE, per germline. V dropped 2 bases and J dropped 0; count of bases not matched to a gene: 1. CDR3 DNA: TGTGCCAGCAGCTTAGGACAGGGCTCCTACGAGCAGTACTTC. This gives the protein CASSLGQGSYEQYF.

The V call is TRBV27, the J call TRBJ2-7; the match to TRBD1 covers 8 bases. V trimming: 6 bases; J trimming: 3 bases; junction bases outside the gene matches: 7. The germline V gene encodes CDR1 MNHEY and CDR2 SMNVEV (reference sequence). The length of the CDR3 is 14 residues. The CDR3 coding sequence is TGTGCCAGCAGGCAGACAGGGGAGGTCTACGAGCAGTACTTC. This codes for CASRQTGEVYEQYF.

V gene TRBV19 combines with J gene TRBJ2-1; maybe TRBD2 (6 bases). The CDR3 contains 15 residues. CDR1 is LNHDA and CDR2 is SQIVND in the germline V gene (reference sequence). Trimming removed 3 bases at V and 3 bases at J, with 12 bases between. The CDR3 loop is CASSMSSDIYNEQFF. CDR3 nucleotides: TGTGCCAGTAGTATGTCTAGCGATATCTACAATGAGCAGTTCTTC. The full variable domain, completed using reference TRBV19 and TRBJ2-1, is DGGITQSPKYLFRKEGQNVTLSCEQNLNHDAMYWYRQDPGQGLRLIYYSQIVNDFQKGDIAEGYSVSREKKESFPLTVTSAQKNPTAFYLCASSMSSDIYNEQFFGPGTRLTVL.

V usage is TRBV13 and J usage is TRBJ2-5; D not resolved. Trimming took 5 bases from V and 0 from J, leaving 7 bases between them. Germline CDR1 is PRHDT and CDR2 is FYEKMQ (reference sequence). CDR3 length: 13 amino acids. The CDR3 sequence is CASSTTYQETQYF. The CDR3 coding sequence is TGTGCCAGCAGCACCACGTACCAAGAGACCCAGTACTTC.

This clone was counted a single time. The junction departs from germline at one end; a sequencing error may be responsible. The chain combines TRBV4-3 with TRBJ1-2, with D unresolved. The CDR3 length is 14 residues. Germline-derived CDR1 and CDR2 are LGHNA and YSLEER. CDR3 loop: CASSQDPETYGYTF. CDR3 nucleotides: TGCGCCAGTAGCCAAGATCCTGAGACCTATGGCTACACCTTC.

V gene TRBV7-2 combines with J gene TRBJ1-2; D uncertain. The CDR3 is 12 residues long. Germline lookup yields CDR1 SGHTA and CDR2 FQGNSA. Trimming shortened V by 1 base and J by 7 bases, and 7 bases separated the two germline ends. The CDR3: CASSLDPLGYTF. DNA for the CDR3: TGTGCCAGCAGCTTAGACCCCCTTGGCTACACCTTC.

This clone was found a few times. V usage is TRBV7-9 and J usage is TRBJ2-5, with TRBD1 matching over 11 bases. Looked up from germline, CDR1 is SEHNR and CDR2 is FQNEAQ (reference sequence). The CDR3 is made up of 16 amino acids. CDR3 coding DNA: TGTGCTAACGAGGTTTGGACAGGGGGCGCGGAGGAGACCCAGTACTTC. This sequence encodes CANEVWTGGAEETQYF.

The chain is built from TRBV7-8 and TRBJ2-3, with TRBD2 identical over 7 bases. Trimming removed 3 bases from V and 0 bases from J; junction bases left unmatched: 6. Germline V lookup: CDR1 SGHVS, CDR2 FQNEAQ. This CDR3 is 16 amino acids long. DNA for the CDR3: TGTGCCAGCAGCTTGCTAGCGGCGTTTAGCACAGATACGCAGTATTTT. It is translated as CASSLLAAFSTDTQYF.

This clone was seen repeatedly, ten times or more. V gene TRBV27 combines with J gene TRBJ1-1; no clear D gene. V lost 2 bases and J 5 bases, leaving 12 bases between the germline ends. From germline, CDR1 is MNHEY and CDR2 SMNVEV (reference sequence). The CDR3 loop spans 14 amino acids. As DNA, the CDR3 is TGTGCCAGCAGTTTAGGACCTCCCCATACTGAAGCTTTCTTT. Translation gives CASSLGPPHTEAFF.

The CDR3 bases are TGTGCCAGCAGCACAACTAGCGTAGAAGAGACCCAGTACTTC. The encoded protein is CASSTTSVEETQYF. The chain combines TRBV13 with TRBJ2-5; 7 bases fit TRBD2. The CDR3 loop spans 14 amino acids. The germline V gene encodes CDR1 PRHDT and CDR2 FYEKMQ (reference sequence). After removal of 5 bases from V and 3 bases from J, the junction contained 6 bases not matched to a gene.

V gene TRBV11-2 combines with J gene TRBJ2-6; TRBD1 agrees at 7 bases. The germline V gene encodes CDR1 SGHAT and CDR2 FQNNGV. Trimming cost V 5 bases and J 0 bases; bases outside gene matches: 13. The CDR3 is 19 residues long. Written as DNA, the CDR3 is TGTGCCAGCAGCGCCCGGTGGGGACAGATTCGCTCTGGGGCCAACGTCCTGACTTTC. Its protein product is CASSARWGQIRSGANVLTF.